The 25 T cell receptor beta chains in this list originate from one sample, sequenced in a study of cytomegalovirus exposure and HLA in healthy donors. The PCR contained 60 Vbeta and 13 Jbeta primers. Assay: immunoSEQ multiplex PCR; the TCRdb copy retains only in-frame clones and omits some. The data hold some 190,000 clones, with approximately 80% observed a single time. Source material: PBMCs. The origin of the receptors is a girl aged 5-17 years in good health and CMV-seropositive.

The V gene is TRBV29-1, the J gene TRBJ2-7; no clear D. V lost 4 bases, J lost 3 bases, and 10 bases lay in between. In germline, CDR1 is SQVTM, CDR2 ANQGSEA. The CDR3 contains 12 residues. The CDR3 nucleotides read TGCAGCGTTGTGGCGGCAAACTACGAGCAGTACTTC. Its protein product is CSVVAANYEQYF.

The chain combines TRBV19 with TRBJ2-3, with 10 bases identical to TRBD2. Trimming cost V 5 bases and J 6 bases; bases outside gene matches: 14. Germline CDR1 and CDR2: LNHDA and SQIVND (reference sequence). The CDR3 consists of 17 residues. The CDR3 is CASSPLGLAGVRDTQYF. The CDR3 DNA is TGTGCCAGTAGTCCCCTCGGGCTAGCGGGAGTCAGGGATACGCAGTATTTT.

This chain links TRBV7-3 with TRBJ2-1; 11 nucleotides match TRBD2. The germline V gene encodes CDR1 SGHTA and CDR2 FQGTGA. The CDR3 contains 17 residues. J lost 4 bases, V lost 1 base, and 6 bases had no gene match. CDR3 residues: CASSLSPTSGIYNEQFF. The CDR3 DNA follows: TGTGCCAGCAGCTTAAGCCCGACTAGCGGGATTTACAATGAGCAGTTCTTC.

The V call is TRBV6-5, the J call TRBJ1-1; the match to TRBD1 covers 10 bases. The CDR3 length is 13 residues. CDR1 is MNHEY, CDR2 SVGAGI, per germline. V was pared by 8 bases and J by 5 bases, with 5 bases of the junction left unmatched. The CDR3 reads CASGKDRGTEAFF. For the CDR3, the DNA is TGTGCCAGCGGGAAGGACAGGGGGACTGAAGCTTTCTTT.

This clone appeared a few times. CDR3 coding DNA: TGTGCCAGCAGCTCCCCCCGGGCAGGGGAAGTCAATCAGCCCCAGCATTTT. Residues: CASSSPRAGEVNQPQHF. The rearrangement links TRBV7-2 to TRBJ1-5, with D perhaps matching TRBD1 (6 bases). Per germline, CDR1 SGHTA and CDR2 FQGNSA. The CDR3 consists of 17 residues. V lost 4 bases to trimming and J lost 3 bases, with 19 bases between them. The complete variable domain, with remaining parts taken from reference TRBV7-2 and TRBJ1-5, reads GAGVSQSPSNKVTEKGKDVELRCDPISGHTALYWYRQSLGQGLEFLIYFQGNSAPDKSGLPSDRFSAERTGGSVSTLTIQRTQQEDSAVYLCASSSPRAGEVNQPQHFGDGTRLSIL.

The rearrangement joins TRBV7-9 to TRBJ1-1, with D perhaps TRBD1 (6 bases). Germline V gene data show CDR1 as SEHNR and CDR2 as FQNEAQ (reference sequence). Trimming took off 7 bases at V and 5 bases at J, with 14 bases between the two ends. The CDR3 loop spans 13 amino acids. The CDR3 reads CASNRVRGTEAFF. Written as DNA, the CDR3 is TGTGCCAGCAACCGAGTCAGGGGAACTGAAGCTTTCTTT. Based on the CDR3 plus reference TRBV7-9 and TRBJ1-1, the full variable domain is DTGVSQNPRHKITKRGQNVTFRCDPISEHNRLYWYRQTLGQGPEFLTYFQNEAQLEKSRLLSDRFSAERPKGSFSTLEIQRTEQGDSAMYLCASNRVRGTEAFFGQGTRLTVV.

This rearrangement joins TRBV6-5 to TRBJ2-1, with 9 bases aligning to TRBD2. The CDR3 is 15 residues long. V gave up 6 bases and J gave up 7 bases; unmatched junction bases: 10. CDR1 and CDR2 from the germline V gene are MNHEY and SVGAGI. CDR3 coding DNA: TGTGCCAGCAGCCGGGGGACTAGCAGTCGGAATGAGCAGTTCTTC. Its protein product is CASSRGTSSRNEQFF.

The CDR3: CASRRAGTDTQYF. The DNA of the CDR3 is TGTGCCAGTAGGCGAGCGGGAACAGATACGCAGTATTTT. The V call is TRBV19, the J call TRBJ2-3, with TRBD2 identical over 7 bases. The length of the CDR3 is 13 residues. Germline trimming cut 6 bases from V and 3 bases from J; bases unmatched to any gene: 3. Germline CDR1 is LNHDA and CDR2 is SQIVND (reference sequence). Combining the CDR3 with reference TRBV19 and TRBJ2-3 gives the whole variable domain DGGITQSPKYLFRKEGQNVTLSCEQNLNHDAMYWYRQDPGQGLRLIYYSQIVNDFQKGDIAEGYSVSREKKESFPLTVTSAQKNPTAFYLCASRRAGTDTQYFGPGTRLTVL.

This sequence joins TRBV27 and TRBJ2-7, with 8 bases aligning to TRBD2. The CDR3 has 15 amino acids. The junction had 10 bases not matched to a gene; V was cut back by 3 bases and J by 6 bases. Per germline, CDR1 MNHEY and CDR2 SMNVEV (reference sequence). CDR3 nucleotides: TGTGCCAGCAGTTTCGGACTAGCCGAAGGAGTCGAGCAGTACTTC. Amino acid sequence: CASSFGLAEGVEQYF.

The gene calls are TRBV7-3 and TRBJ2-2; D possibly corresponds to TRBD2 (5 bases). V gave up 0 bases and J gave up 0 bases, with 11 bases separating them. This CDR3 contains 17 residues. Germline V gene sequence: CDR1 SGHTA, CDR2 FQGTGA. CDR3 protein: CASSLTGLDANTGELFF. The CDR3 DNA sequence: TGTGCCAGCAGCTTAACCGGACTGGACGCGAACACCGGGGAGCTGTTTTTT.

J is TRBJ2-1 and V is TRBV5-8; 7 bases are shared with TRBD2. There are 13 residues in the CDR3. Germline CDR1 SGHTS, CDR2 YDEGEE. Germline trimming cut 4 bases from V and 5 bases from J; bases unmatched to any gene: 3. The CDR3 DNA sequence: TGTGCCAGCAGCGAGCGGGACCACAATGAGCAGTTCTTC. The encoded protein is CASSERDHNEQFF.

The CDR3 here is CASSLDRGETQYF. CDR3 nucleotides: TGTGCCAGCAGCTTAGATAGGGGGGAGACCCAGTACTTC. This chain links TRBV7-6 with TRBJ2-5, with D possibly being TRBD1 (6 bases). This CDR3 spans 13 amino acids. Per the germline V gene, CDR1 is SGHVS and CDR2 is FNYEAQ. The V gene lost 1 base and the J gene lost 5 bases, with 8 bases spanning the gap.

In this sample, this clone turned up a few times. This chain joins TRBV30 and TRBJ2-5; D is perhaps TRBD2 (5 bases). Germline loops: CDR1 GTSNPN, CDR2 SVGIG (reference sequence). CDR3 length equals 11 residues. The V gene lost 2 bases and the J gene lost 7 bases, with 8 bases spanning the gap. The CDR3 DNA reads as TGTGCCTGGAGTCGGGAAACGACCCAGTACTTC. This translates into CAWSRETTQYF.

The CDR3 loop is CASSIASSVGYGYTF. The CDR3 bases are TGTGCCAGTAGTATAGCTTCGTCGGTTGGCTATGGCTACACCTTC. This chain uses TRBV19 with TRBJ1-2; D not resolved. CDR1 is LNHDA and CDR2 is SQIVND in the germline V gene (reference sequence). The V end was cut by 1 base, the J end by 4 bases, with 13 bases between. CDR3 length: 15 amino acids.

This chain uses TRBV29-1 with TRBJ2-7; 9 nucleotides align to TRBD1. The CDR3 extends over 13 amino acids. CDR1 and CDR2 from the germline V gene are SQVTM and ANQGSEA. With V trimmed by 7 bases and J by 3 bases, 7 bases remained unmatched. For the CDR3, the DNA is TGCAGCGCCGCCGGGACAGGGTTCTACGAGCAGTACTTC. This translates into CSAAGTGFYEQYF.

V and J are TRBV30 and TRBJ2-7; perhaps TRBD2 as D (6 bases). The CDR3 is 13 amino acids. The ends were cut back, 1 base at V and 0 bases at J, with 7 bases in the middle. Germline CDR1 reads GTSNPN; CDR2 reads SVGIG (reference sequence). The CDR3 bases are TGTGCCTGGAGTGGTAGCGGCTCCTACGAGCAGTACTTC. It codes for CAWSGSGSYEQYF.

This chain uses TRBV14 with TRBJ2-3; TRBD2 matches 7 bases. The CDR3 has 16 amino acids. After removal of 5 bases from V and 3 bases from J, the junction contained 11 bases not matched to a gene. CDR1 is SGHDN and CDR2 is FVKESK in the germline V gene. The DNA for the CDR3 is TGTGCCAGCAGCTTGTTGGGCGGGAGAAGTACAGATACGCAGTATTTT. Encoded protein: CASSLLGGRSTDTQYF.

The CDR3 region has the DNA TGTGCCAGCAGGACAGGGCGCGAGCAGTACTTC. Translated: CASRTGREQYF. The J gene is TRBJ2-7, the V gene TRBV2; TRBD1 agrees at 7 bases. CDR1 is SNHLY, CDR2 FYNNEI, per germline. V trimming: 6 bases; J trimming: 6 bases; junction bases outside the gene matches: 2. The CDR3 is 11 residues long.

This clone was recorded only once. This chain uses TRBV10-2 with TRBJ1-4; 9 nucleotides line up with TRBD1. The CDR3 is 20 residues long. Germline V gene sequence: CDR1 WSHSY, CDR2 SAAADI. The V gene end was trimmed by 4 bases and the J gene end by 7 bases; junction bases not matched to a gene: 22. Here the CDR3 DNA reads TGCGCCAGCAGTGCCTTAACAGGGGGCCAGACTGGGGGCTCGGCTGAAAAACTGTTTTTT. It translates to CASSALTGGQTGGSAEKLFF.

This rearrangement joins TRBV30 to TRBJ2-3; TRBD1 might be the D (7 bases). The CDR3 covers 15 residues. The V end was cut by 2 bases, the J end by 4 bases, with 16 bases between. Germline V gene sequence: CDR1 GTSNPN, CDR2 SVGIG (reference sequence). In nucleotides, the CDR3 is TGTGCCTGGAGTAAAGGGACAGCGGGTCCAGATACGCAGTATTTT. Protein product: CAWSKGTAGPDTQYF.

The chain couples TRBV9 to TRBJ2-3; D call uncertain. The germline gives CDR1 SGDLS, CDR2 YYNGEE. The CDR3 totals 14 residues. V was cut by 0 bases and J by 1 base, with 6 bases left in between. CDR3 in DNA: TGTGCCAGCAGCGTAGCGGCGGGCACAGATACGCAGTATTTT. This translates into CASSVAAGTDTQYF.

This chain links TRBV19 with TRBJ1-4; 8 nucleotides match TRBD1. Trimming removed 5 bases from V and 4 bases from J; junction bases left unmatched: 3. The germline gives CDR1 LNHDA, CDR2 SQIVND (reference sequence). The CDR3 is 14 residues long. The CDR3 loop reads CASSPGTGNEKLFF. The CDR3 nucleotides are TGTGCCAGTAGTCCTGGGACAGGTAATGAAAAACTGTTTTTT.

The chain employs TRBV12-5 and TRBJ1-5; D not certain. CDR1 and CDR2 from the germline V gene are LGHNT and FRNRAP. V lost 0 bases, J lost 1 base, and 10 bases lay in between. The CDR3 covers 16 residues. CDR3 protein: CASGLVGEGSNQPQHF. The CDR3 nucleotides read TGTGCTAGTGGTTTGGTAGGAGAGGGCAGCAATCAGCCCCAGCATTTT.

The rearrangement joins TRBV7-3 to TRBJ2-5; 9 positions agree with TRBD2. The CDR3 consists of 15 residues. CDR1 is SGHTA, CDR2 FQGTGA, per germline. With V trimmed by 2 bases and J by 5 bases, 6 bases remained unmatched. The CDR3 sequence is CASSLGGRARETQYF. The CDR3 DNA reads as TGTGCCAGCAGCTTAGGCGGGAGGGCCCGGGAGACCCAGTACTTC.

V and J are TRBV18 and TRBJ2-5; D is possibly TRBD2 (5 bases). This CDR3 comprises 16 residues. The ends were cut back, 2 bases at V and 2 bases at J, with 15 bases in the middle. The germline gives CDR1 KGHSH, CDR2 LQKENI. The CDR3 DNA reads TGTGCCAGCTCACCAAACAGAGGGTTTGGTCAAGAGACCCAGTACTTC. It is translated as CASSPNRGFGQETQYF.